Listed below are T cell receptor beta chains from one sample, sequenced in a study of molecular identifiers for immune sequencing clone quantification. TCRdb re-derived calls from the PCR reads in MiXCR, one entry per CDR3 protein. The sample carries about 630,000 distinct CDR3 sequences, over 25% recorded once. Material for sequencing was naive CD8+ T cells from blood, with Jurkat cell RNA spiked in. Receptors were obtained from a human donor in good health. Some libraries in this study had Jurkat cell RNA spiked in. CDR3s include the opening cysteine and the closing phenylalanine or tryptophan. D genes are given only for firm matches. Clone size is stated in some rows and not others, as once, few, many or a class when expanded.

CDR3 | DNA | V | D | J | length | size
CAWSVDLSYEQYF | TGTGCCTGGAGTGTTGACCTCTCCTACGAGCAGTACTTC | TRBV30 | NA | TRBJ2-7 | 13 | many
CASSYSSGSVYEQYF | TGTGCCAGCAGTTACTCTAGCGGGAGTGTCTACGAGCAGTACTTC | TRBV6-2/TRBV6-3 | TRBD2 | TRBJ2-7 | 15 | NA
CASSLSAGELFF | TGTGCCAGCAGCTTATCCGCCGGGGAGCTGTTTTTT | TRBV27 | NA | TRBJ2-2 | 12 | many
CASTPGTGDGYTF | TGTGCCAGTACCCCCGGGACAGGGGATGGCTACACCTTC | TRBV19 | TRBD1 | TRBJ1-2 | 13 | NA
CASSLTQGPTGHNEQFF | TGTGCCAGCAGCCTAACCCAGGGGCCCACCGGCCACAATGAGCAGTTCTTC | TRBV7-9 | NA | TRBJ2-1 | 17 | NA
CASSLGWGTEAFF | TGTGCCAGCAGCCTGGGCTGGGGGACTGAAGCTTTCTTT | TRBV7-3 | NA | TRBJ1-1 | 13 | many
CASSLATGPYEQYF | TGCGCCAGCAGCTTGGCTACAGGGCCCTACGAGCAGTACTTC | TRBV5-1 | NA | TRBJ2-7 | 14 | many
CASSFLDGTRETQYF | TGTGCCAGCAGCTTTCTGGACGGAACGAGGGAGACCCAGTACTTC | TRBV7-9 | NA | TRBJ2-5 | 15 | NA
CASGTGRDTEAFF | TGTGCCAGCGGGACAGGACGGGACACTGAAGCTTTCTTT | TRBV12-3/TRBV12-4 | TRBD1 | TRBJ1-1 | 13 | many
CASSPETLRYGGQEQYF | TGTGCCAGCAGCCCCGAAACCCTTCGGTACGGAGGGCAGGAGCAGTACTTC | TRBV11-2 | NA | TRBJ2-7 | 17 | many
CAISFSQSTGELFF | TGTGCTATCAGCTTTTCCCAGAGCACCGGGGAGCTGTTTTTT | TRBV7-7 | NA | TRBJ2-2 | 14 | NA
CASSSTSGPLLYNEQFF | TGTGCCAGCAGCTCGACTAGCGGGCCCCTCCTCTACAATGAGCAGTTCTTC | TRBV11-2 | TRBD2 | TRBJ2-1 | 17 | NA
CASRKTGEGINEKLFF | TGTGCCAGCAGAAAGACAGGGGAGGGAATAAATGAAAAACTGTTTTTT | TRBV6-6 | TRBD1 | TRBJ1-4 | 16 | many
CASSIGGDSFNEQYF | TGTGCCAGTAGTATCGGGGGGGACAGTTTCAACGAGCAGTACTTC | TRBV19 | NA | TRBJ2-7 | 15 | NA
CASRLAGGPQYF | TGTGCCAGCAGACTAGCGGGGGGGCCGCAGTATTTT | TRBV6-2/TRBV6-3 | TRBD2 | TRBJ2-3 | 12 | many
CASSPRGAQGGYEQFF | TGTGCCAGCAGCCCTCGGGGGGCCCAGGGGGGCTATGAGCAGTTCTTC | TRBV9 | NA | TRBJ2-1 | 16 | few
CASSLAVGLAGGIFTDTQYF | TGTGCCAGCAGCTTAGCGGTTGGACTAGCGGGAGGGATATTCACAGATACGCAGTATTTT | TRBV7-2 | TRBD2 | TRBJ2-3 | 20 | many
CATSRPGHREGNTQYF | TGTGCCACCTCGCGACCGGGCCACCGGGAAGGAAATACGCAGTATTTT | TRBV2 | NA | TRBJ2-3 | 16 | many
CASRVATDVSEQYF | TGTGCCAGCAGGGTTGCGACAGACGTATCCGAGCAGTACTTC | TRBV27 | NA | TRBJ2-7 | 14 | few
CSVLAGGQETQYF | TGCAGCGTCCTAGCGGGGGGGCAAGAGACCCAGTACTTC | TRBV29-1 | TRBD2 | TRBJ2-5 | 13 | NA
CAWGDSYEQYF | TGTGCCTGGGGAGACTCCTACGAGCAGTACTTC | TRBV30 | NA | TRBJ2-7 | 11 | many
CASSIDLGQPNTGELFF | TGTGCCAGTAGTATAGATCTAGGGCAGCCCAACACCGGGGAGCTGTTTTTT | TRBV19 | NA | TRBJ2-2 | 17 | few
CASRDRECNGYTF | TGCGCCAGCAGGGACAGGGAGTGCAATGGCTACACCTTC | TRBV25-1 | TRBD1 | TRBJ1-2 | 13 | NA
CATSDSPGKPVNTEAFF | TGTGCCACCAGTGATTCGCCGGGAAAACCTGTGAACACTGAAGCTTTCTTT | TRBV24-1 | NA | TRBJ1-1 | 17 | NA
CASSSRSNVLTF | TGTGCCAGCAGCTCCCGATCCAACGTCCTGACTTTC | TRBV5-6 | NA | TRBJ2-6 | 12 | many
CASSPSSGSGYNEQFF | TGTGCCAGCAGCCCCTCTAGCGGGAGCGGGTACAATGAGCAGTTCTTC | TRBV9 | TRBD2 | TRBJ2-1 | 16 | NA
CASSLNRPNTEAFF | TGTGCCAGCAGTTTAAACAGGCCGAACACTGAAGCTTTCTTT | TRBV28 | NA | TRBJ1-1 | 14 | few
CSVEAGGGGYEQYF | TGCAGCGTTGAGGCGGGTGGAGGGGGTTACGAGCAGTACTTC | TRBV29-1 | NA | TRBJ2-7 | 14 | many
CASSFGGLGYGYTF | TGTGCCAGCAGTTTTGGGGGGTTGGGCTATGGCTACACCTTC | TRBV12-3/TRBV12-4 | NA | TRBJ1-2 | 14 | NA
CASSPVGGTYEQYF | TGTGCCAGCAGCCCGGTCGGGGGAACCTACGAGCAGTACTTC | TRBV5-6 | NA | TRBJ2-7 | 14 | many
CASSSGDTTYEQYF | TGTGCCAGCAGCTCCGGGGATACAACCTACGAGCAGTACTTC | TRBV11-3 | NA | TRBJ2-7 | 14 | once
CASSQYSGQGAFNEQFF | TGCGCCAGCAGCCAGTACTCGGGACAAGGGGCCTTCAATGAGCAGTTCTTC | TRBV4-1 | NA | TRBJ2-1 | 17 | many
CAWSQGGPYEQYF | TGTGCCTGGAGTCAAGGGGGCCCCTACGAGCAGTACTTC | TRBV30 | TRBD1 | TRBJ2-7 | 13 | many
CAWTPGANTEAFF | TGTGCCTGGACTCCAGGGGCTAACACTGAAGCTTTCTTT | TRBV30 | NA | TRBJ1-1 | 13 | NA
CASSLAGPGLANPGELFF | TGTGCCAGCAGCCTAGCCGGACCCGGACTAGCGAACCCCGGGGAGCTGTTTTTT | TRBV7-9 | TRBD2 | TRBJ2-2 | 18 | once
CASSLAVLHEQFF | TGCGCCAGCAGCTTGGCAGTTCTCCATGAGCAGTTCTTC | TRBV5-1 | NA | TRBJ2-1 | 13 | many
CASTGGEVSLSDEQFF | TGTGCCAGCACGGGCGGGGAGGTCTCTTTAAGCGATGAGCAGTTCTTC | TRBV6-2/TRBV6-3 | NA | TRBJ2-1 | 16 | few
CACSLVWGAEAFF | TGTGCCTGCAGCTTAGTTTGGGGGGCTGAAGCTTTCTTT | TRBV7-8 | NA | TRBJ1-1 | 13 | NA
CASSPISGGPYEQYF | TGTGCCAGCAGTCCAATTAGCGGAGGTCCCTACGAGCAGTACTTC | TRBV28 | NA | TRBJ2-7 | 15 | many
CASSPKQGARETQYF | TGTGCCAGCAGTCCTAAACAGGGGGCGCGAGAGACCCAGTACTTC | TRBV6-6 | TRBD1 | TRBJ2-5 | 15 | many
CSARARLAGDLREQYF | TGCAGTGCTAGAGCCCGACTAGCGGGGGACCTTCGGGAGCAGTACTTC | TRBV20-1 | TRBD2 | TRBJ2-7 | 16 | many
CASQTSGVGEQYF | TGTGCCTCTCAGACTAGCGGGGTCGGCGAGCAGTACTTC | TRBV30 | TRBD2 | TRBJ2-7 | 13 | few
CASSLTTGTSYEQYF | TGCGCCAGCAGCTTGACTACCGGAACCTCCTACGAGCAGTACTTC | TRBV5-1 | NA | TRBJ2-7 | 15 | many
CASSLLGVEGVFRSPLHF | TGTGCCAGCAGTTTATTGGGGGTCGAAGGGGTATTTCGTTCACCCCTCCACTTT | TRBV27 | NA | TRBJ1-6 | 18 | few
CASSSVGGGGYEQYF | TGTGCCAGCAGTTCAGTCGGGGGCGGGGGGTACGAGCAGTACTTC | TRBV27 | TRBD2 | TRBJ2-7 | 15 | few
CASSQDAGQSYEQYF | TGCGCCAGCAGCCAAGACGCGGGACAATCTTACGAGCAGTACTTC | TRBV4-3 | NA | TRBJ2-7 | 15 | NA
CASRTFGSDTQYF | TGTGCCAGTCGGACCTTCGGGTCGGATACGCAGTATTTT | TRBV19 | NA | TRBJ2-3 | 13 | NA
CASSFQGRNQPQHF | TGTGCCAGCAGTTTCCAGGGCAGGAATCAGCCCCAGCATTTT | TRBV12-3/TRBV12-4 | NA | TRBJ1-5 | 14 | many